This T cell receptor beta chain was identified during a study of T-cell reconstitution after alpha-beta-depleted transplantation in children. This CDR3 is built from 17 residues. V was trimmed by 6 bases and J by 0 bases, leaving 17 bases between them. A TCRbeta library incorporating unique molecular identifiers was prepared. From the PCR reads, TCRdb called clonotypes with MiXCR, one entry per CDR3 protein. The sample carries roughly 500,000 distinct CDR3 sequences, around a third recorded once. V usage is TRBV12-3 or TRBV12-4 and J usage is TRBJ1-4; weak D call: TRBD1 (5 bases). This receptor was identified in a human donor who donated a stem cell graft to a child with aplastic anemia. Here the sequenced sample was PBMCs from the stem cell graft donor, taken from the stem cell graft. CDR3 protein: CASSPASAGPTNEKLFF. CDR3 bases: TGTGCCAGCAGCCCCGCATCGGCAGGGCCAACTAATGAAAAACTGTTTTTT.